Following are 21 T cell receptor beta chains from one sample sequenced in a study of cytomegalovirus exposure and HLA in healthy donors (dated by TCRdb to 2016 to 2017). Library preparation used the immunoSEQ multiplex PCR assay. For the multiplex PCR, a mixture combining 60 forward primers for TCR Vbeta segments and 13 reverse primers for TCR Jbeta segments was used. Sourced from immuneACCESS, this table was stored by TCRdb with only in-frame sequences that have V and J called. A share of the clones is absent; for the studies checked, an unresolved V gene accounts for under half, and the remainder has no known explanation. Within this sample are roughly 120,000 clones, with around 67% of them counted one time only. The top ten clones comprise approximately 3.8% of the sample. What was sequenced was PBMCs. The receptor set was obtained from a woman aged 35 to 49 in good health and CMV-seronegative.

J is TRBJ2-2 and V is TRBV14; 12 bases match TRBD2. Looked up from germline, CDR1 is SGHDN and CDR2 is FVKESK. This CDR3 is built from 16 residues. V trimming: 2 bases; J trimming: 3 bases; junction bases outside the gene matches: 1. CDR3 DNA: TGTGCCAGCAGCCAAAGGACTAGCGGGGACACCGGGGAGCTGTTTTTT. Amino acids: CASSQRTSGDTGELFF.

J is TRBJ1-5 and V is TRBV4-2; D remains unclear. Trimming left V 1 base short and J 7 bases short, with 14 bases between. The V gene's germline CDR1 is LGHNA and CDR2 YNFKEQ. This CDR3 contains 15 residues. Written as DNA, the CDR3 is TGTGCCAGCAGCCAAGCCATTGACCAGGCACAGCCCCAGCATTTT. Its translation is CASSQAIDQAQPQHF.

The rearrangement joins TRBV7-9 to TRBJ2-7; unclear D gene. This CDR3 has 13 amino acids. Germline CDR1 SEHNR, CDR2 FQNEAQ (reference sequence). The ends were cut back, 5 bases at V and 5 bases at J, with 13 bases in the middle. The CDR3 DNA reads as TGTGCCAGCAGCCAAAGACATGGCGACGAGCAGTACTTC. This gives the protein CASSQRHGDEQYF. The whole variable domain, remainder taken from reference TRBV7-9 and TRBJ2-7, is DTGVSQNPRHKITKRGQNVTFRCDPISEHNRLYWYRQTLGQGPEFLTYFQNEAQLEKSRLLSDRFSAERPKGSFSTLEIQRTEQGDSAMYLCASSQRHGDEQYFGPGTRLTVT.

V is TRBV18 and J is TRBJ1-3; D is unresolved. The CDR3 consists of 10 residues. The germline gives CDR1 KGHSH, CDR2 LQKENI. The germline V and J ends were trimmed by 8 bases and 8 bases, with 7 bases remaining between them. The CDR3 here is CASRGDTIYF. The CDR3 DNA reads as TGTGCCAGCCGAGGTGACACCATATATTTT.

V usage is TRBV4-2 and J usage is TRBJ2-3; D is possibly TRBD2 (5 bases). Deletions cut 0 bases from V and 0 bases from J, with 13 bases between. The CDR3 extends over 17 amino acids. The germline V gene has CDR1 LGHNA and CDR2 YNFKEQ. The CDR3 here is CASSQDRGVGSTDTQYF. The CDR3 DNA sequence: TGTGCCAGCAGCCAAGATCGGGGTGTGGGAAGCACAGATACGCAGTATTTT.

This clone has only a few counts. The identical CDR3 is also encoded by other nucleotide sequences in the sample. This chain links TRBV4-2 with TRBJ2-6; weak D call: TRBD2 (5 bases). The germline V gene encodes CDR1 LGHNA and CDR2 YNFKEQ. The ends were cut back, 1 base at V and 0 bases at J, with 7 bases in the middle. CDR3 length: 16 residues. The CDR3 sequence: CASSQARGSGANVLTF. Here the CDR3 DNA reads TGTGCCAGCAGCCAAGCCCGGGGCTCTGGGGCCAACGTCCTGACTTTC.

This chain connects TRBV6-4 to TRBJ1-1; no clear D gene. V lost 4 bases to trimming and J lost 0 bases, with 15 bases between them. The CDR3 is 16 residues long. Germline V lookup: CDR1 MRHNA, CDR2 SNTAGT. The CDR3 loop reads CASSVARGVMNTEAFF. The CDR3 DNA reads TGTGCCAGCAGTGTCGCGCGGGGTGTCATGAACACTGAAGCTTTCTTT.

This clone was picked up a small number of times. This chain joins TRBV4-3 and TRBJ2-5, with a tentative D call TRBD2 (6 bases). Trimming left V 3 bases short and J 5 bases short, with 7 bases between. Germline CDR1 LGHNA, CDR2 YSLEER. The CDR3 spans 12 residues. This CDR3 reads CASSQAGETQYF. CDR3 nucleotides: TGCGCCAGCAGCCAGGCGGGGGAGACCCAGTACTTC.

V is TRBV6-1 and J is TRBJ2-2, with D perhaps TRBD2 (6 bases). The CDR3 consists of 14 residues. V was trimmed by 3 bases and J by 6 bases, leaving 11 bases between them. Germline V gives CDR1 MNHNS, CDR2 SASEGT. Here the CDR3 DNA reads TGTGCCAGCAGTGATATGCGGGGCGCCGGGGAGCTGTTTTTT. Translating gives CASSDMRGAGELFF.

The chain links TRBV4-3 to TRBJ2-2, with TRBD1 as a possible D gene (5 bases). Germline loops: CDR1 LGHNA, CDR2 YSLEER. There are 16 residues in the CDR3. V gave up 2 bases and J gave up 0 bases, with 10 bases separating them. CDR3 DNA sequence: TGCGCCAGCAGCCAACGGTACAGGTCGAACACCGGGGAGCTGTTTTTT. Protein product: CASSQRYRSNTGELFF.

The gene calls are TRBV7-9 and TRBJ2-2; 8 bases are a match to TRBD1. V was pared by 5 bases and J by 10 bases, with 12 bases of the junction left unmatched. Germline CDR1 SEHNR, CDR2 FQNEAQ (reference sequence). The CDR3 contains 15 residues. In nucleotides, the CDR3 is TGTGCCAGCAGCCTCAGACGGACAGGGAAATTGGAGCTGTTTTTT. This codes for CASSLRRTGKLELFF.

This clone was seen more than once but under ten times. The chain joins TRBV7-3 to TRBJ2-3, with 8 positions matching TRBD2. Trimming took 5 bases from V and 4 from J; bases not matched to a gene: 8. The length of the CDR3 is 15 residues. Germline V CDR1 and CDR2: SGHTA, FQGTGA. The CDR3 here is CASSAGGGPADTQYF. For the CDR3, the DNA is TGTGCCAGCAGCGCCGGGGGGGGGCCGGCAGATACGCAGTATTTT.

This CDR3 reads CASSASLGTGLNNEQFF. In DNA, the CDR3 is TGTGCCAGCAGTGCTTCCCTCGGCACAGGATTAAACAATGAGCAGTTCTTC. V is TRBV2 and J is TRBJ2-1, with D possibly matching TRBD1 (5 bases). Germline CDR1 and CDR2: SNHLY and FYNNEI. The CDR3 totals 17 residues. V was shortened by 4 bases and J by 5 bases, with 21 bases between the two germline ends. The entire variable domain, with the rest obtained from reference TRBV2 and TRBJ2-1, is as follows: EPEVTQTPSHQVTQMGQEVILRCVPISNHLYFYWYRQILGQKVEFLVSFYNNEISEKSEIFDDQFSVERPDGSNFTLKIRSTKLEDSAMYFCASSASLGTGLNNEQFFGPGTRLTVL.

J is TRBJ1-2 and V is TRBV13; 10 nucleotides align to TRBD1. Germline CDR1 and CDR2: PRHDT and FYEKMQ (reference sequence). CDR3 length: 13 amino acids. V trimming: 10 bases; J trimming: 6 bases; junction bases outside the gene matches: 8. CDR3 residues: CATHPTGGDGYTF. The CDR3 coding sequence is TGTGCCACCCACCCGACAGGGGGCGATGGCTACACCTTC.

This clone was seen a few times. The chain uses TRBV29-1 and TRBJ2-7, with D possibly matching TRBD2 (6 bases). This CDR3 comprises 14 residues. The V and J ends lost 7 bases and 2 bases respectively, with 18 bases between them. Germline-derived CDR1 and CDR2 are SQVTM and ANQGSEA. The CDR3 spells CSASPDGSPYEQYF. In nucleotides, the CDR3 is TGCAGCGCCTCCCCAGACGGGAGCCCCTACGAGCAGTACTTC.

This clone was counted a single time. V and J are TRBV7-2 and TRBJ2-2; TRBD1 agrees at 9 bases. The CDR3 is 15 amino acids. From germline, CDR1 is SGHTA and CDR2 FQGNSA. V was clipped by 4 bases and J by 0 bases; unmatched bases: 0. The CDR3 coding sequence is TGTGCCAGCAGCTGGGACAGGGCGAACACCGGGGAGCTGTTTTTT. It yields the protein CASSWDRANTGELFF.

V and J are TRBV9 and TRBJ2-1; 13 bases match TRBD2. V lost 3 bases to trimming and J lost 0 bases; unmatched junction nucleotides: 3. This CDR3 is built from 17 residues. CDR1 SGDLS and CDR2 YYNGEE come from the germline V gene. The CDR3 is CASSGTSGGSSYNEQFF. For the CDR3, the DNA is TGTGCCAGCAGCGGGACTAGCGGGGGAAGCTCCTACAATGAGCAGTTCTTC.

This rearrangement joins TRBV30 to TRBJ2-2, with unresolved D. The CDR3 loop spans 12 amino acids. Trimming pared 3 bases from V and 7 bases from J, leaving 9 bases between. Germline V gene data show CDR1 as GTSNPN and CDR2 as SVGIG (reference sequence). The CDR3 bases are TGTGCCTGGAGGAGAAGCCTCGGGGAGCTGTTTTTT. This encodes CAWRRSLGELFF.

This clone was picked up one time. The V call is TRBV10-3, the J call TRBJ2-4, with D tentatively TRBD1 (5 bases). Germline CDR1 is ENHRY and CDR2 is SYGVKD. V shed 0 bases and J shed 9 bases, with 15 bases lying between them. The CDR3 runs 15 residues. The CDR3 DNA reads TGTGCCATCAGTGAGTCGGGGCAGGGCTTGAGCATTCAGTACTTC. Protein product: CAISESGQGLSIQYF.

A few counts support this clone. The V call is TRBV5-1, the J call TRBJ2-3; 10 nucleotides match TRBD1. V was clipped by 0 bases and J by 6 bases; unmatched bases: 10. This CDR3 comprises 17 residues. The V gene's germline CDR1 is SGHRS and CDR2 YFSETQ. CDR3 residues: CASSLVMGQGPGDTQYF. CDR3 DNA: TGCGCCAGCAGCTTGGTAATGGGACAGGGGCCCGGGGATACGCAGTATTTT.

This clone has just a few counts. The chain couples TRBV19 to TRBJ1-2; 7 bases align to TRBD1. Trimming removed 4 bases from V and 13 bases from J; junction bases left unmatched: 6. The CDR3 loop spans 11 amino acids. Germline CDR1 and CDR2: LNHDA and SQIVND (reference sequence). The CDR3 region has the DNA TGTGCCAGTAGTACAGCCGGGACAGTCACCTTC. It codes for CASSTAGTVTF.